A selection of T cell receptor beta chains follows, all from one sample in a study of T cells in localized non-small cell lung cancer. Produced via immunoSEQ multiplex PCR; TCRdb's table is partial and in-frame only. The profile shows roughly 4,000 clones, around 28% of them singletons. Sequencing was performed on lung tumor tissue, taken before any cancer treatment. These receptors were obtained from a man aged 35-75 years with stage II lung adenocarcinoma. CDR3s include the opening cysteine and the closing phenylalanine or tryptophan. A D gene is named only where the DNA matches it firmly. For some rows the clone size is stated as once, few or many, or as a class when expanded; others skip it.

abundance: few
d_gene: -
j_gene: TRBJ1-3
v_gene: TRBV11-3
CDR3aa: CASSPAAGAGNTIYF
CDR3nt: TGTGCCAGCAGCCCTGCTGCCGGGGCTGGAAACACCATATATTTT

abundance: -
d_gene: -
j_gene: TRBJ1-5
v_gene: TRBV6-8
CDR3aa: CASSFTTLGSNQPQHF
CDR3nt: TGTGCCAGCAGTTTCACGACACTTGGGAGCAATCAGCCCCAGCATTTT

abundance: medium-sized
d_gene: -
j_gene: TRBJ1-1
v_gene: TRBV11-3
CDR3aa: CASSFVEANTEAFF
CDR3nt: TGTGCCAGCAGCTTCGTAGAAGCGAACACTGAAGCTTTCTTT

abundance: few
d_gene: -
j_gene: TRBJ1-1
v_gene: TRBV12-5
CDR3aa: CASTRGHTEAFF
CDR3nt: TGTGCCAGCACGCGCGGCCACACTGAAGCTTTCTTT

abundance: -
d_gene: -
j_gene: TRBJ1-5
v_gene: TRBV19
CDR3aa: CASSITNQPQHF
CDR3nt: TGTGCCAGTAGTATAACTAATCAGCCCCAGCATTTT

abundance: medium-sized
d_gene: TRBD2
j_gene: TRBJ2-1
v_gene: TRBV11-3
CDR3aa: CASSLGRGANNEQFF
CDR3nt: TGTGCCAGCAGCTTGGGGCGGGGGGCCAACAATGAGCAGTTCTTC

abundance: few
d_gene: TRBD1
j_gene: TRBJ1-4
v_gene: TRBV11-3
CDR3aa: CASSSSDRASTWLFF
CDR3nt: TGTGCCAGCAGCTCGTCGGACAGGGCCTCAACCTGGCTGTTTTTT

abundance: few
d_gene: -
j_gene: TRBJ2-2
v_gene: TRBV6-8
CDR3aa: CASSYETSPGELFF
CDR3nt: TGTGCCAGCAGTTACGAAACTAGCCCCGGGGAGCTGTTTTTT

abundance: medium-sized
d_gene: -
j_gene: TRBJ1-1
v_gene: TRBV6-8
CDR3aa: CASSYHRGSGAEAFF
CDR3nt: TGTGCCAGCAGTTACCACCGGGGGTCCGGAGCTGAAGCTTTCTTT

abundance: few
d_gene: TRBD1
j_gene: TRBJ1-3
v_gene: TRBV6-8
CDR3aa: CASSYFDGTGSGNTIYF
CDR3nt: TGTGCCAGCAGTTACTTTGACGGGACAGGGTCTGGAAACACCATATATTTT

abundance: medium-sized
d_gene: -
j_gene: TRBJ1-3
v_gene: TRBV11-3
CDR3aa: CASSLGSAGNTIYF
CDR3nt: TGTGCCAGCAGCTTAGGGTCTGCTGGAAACACCATATATTTT

abundance: -
d_gene: -
j_gene: TRBJ2-3
v_gene: TRBV29-1
CDR3aa: CSVGRLADTQYF
CDR3nt: TGCAGCGTTGGGCGGCTTGCAGATACGCAGTATTTT

abundance: -
d_gene: -
j_gene: TRBJ2-2
v_gene: TRBV6-8
CDR3aa: CASQGAGTGELFF
CDR3nt: TGTGCCAGCCAGGGCGCTGGCACCGGGGAGCTGTTTTTT

abundance: few
d_gene: -
j_gene: TRBJ2-4
v_gene: TRBV28
CDR3aa: CASSFQGQAKNIQYF
CDR3nt: TGTGCCAGCAGTTTTCAGGGTCAGGCCAAAAACATTCAGTACTTC

abundance: few
d_gene: TRBD1
j_gene: TRBJ1-2
v_gene: TRBV11-3
CDR3aa: CASSLRSGTGLYGYTF
CDR3nt: TGTGCCAGCAGCTTACGGTCCGGGACAGGGCTCTATGGCTACACCTTC

abundance: medium-sized
d_gene: TRBD2
j_gene: TRBJ2-1
v_gene: TRBV11-3
CDR3aa: CASSRTSGANEQFF
CDR3nt: TGTGCCAGCAGTCGGACTAGCGGGGCCAATGAGCAGTTCTTC

abundance: few
d_gene: -
j_gene: TRBJ2-3
v_gene: TRBV7-5
CDR3aa: CASSLGLASTDTQYF
CDR3nt: TGTGCTAGCAGCTTAGGGTTAGCAAGCACAGATACGCAGTATTTT

abundance: few
d_gene: -
j_gene: TRBJ1-2
v_gene: TRBV28
CDR3aa: CASSSIGVTNYGYTF
CDR3nt: TGTGCCAGCAGTTCAATAGGGGTAACTAACTATGGCTACACCTTC

abundance: -
d_gene: -
j_gene: TRBJ1-3
v_gene: TRBV28
CDR3aa: CATRAGENTIYF
CDR3nt: TGTGCCACCCGGGCAGGGGAAAACACCATATATTTT

abundance: once
d_gene: TRBD2
j_gene: TRBJ2-3
v_gene: TRBV29-1
CDR3aa: CSVEVGGEDTQYF
CDR3nt: TGCAGCGTTGAGGTCGGGGGGGAAGATACGCAGTATTTT

abundance: -
d_gene: TRBD1
j_gene: TRBJ2-2
v_gene: TRBV19
CDR3aa: CASSIPPDRGNTGELFF
CDR3nt: TGTGCCAGTAGTATACCCCCCGACAGGGGGAACACCGGGGAGCTGTTTTTT

abundance: once
d_gene: TRBD1
j_gene: TRBJ1-3
v_gene: TRBV19
CDR3aa: CASSTSGTVTGNTIYF
CDR3nt: TGTGCCAGTAGTACCTCCGGGACAGTAACAGGAAACACCATATATTTT

abundance: -
d_gene: TRBD2
j_gene: TRBJ2-2
v_gene: TRBV28
CDR3aa: CASIGTRSTGELFF
CDR3nt: TGTGCCAGCATCGGGACTAGATCTACCGGGGAGCTGTTTTTT

abundance: few
d_gene: -
j_gene: TRBJ1-3
v_gene: TRBV6-8
CDR3aa: CASSNRVGGNTIYF
CDR3nt: TGTGCCAGCAGTAACAGGGTAGGAGGAAACACCATATATTTT

abundance: -
d_gene: -
j_gene: TRBJ2-7
v_gene: TRBV10-2
CDR3aa: CASSDPYQVLSYEQYF
CDR3nt: TGCGCCAGCAGTGACCCTTATCAGGTCCTCTCCTACGAGCAGTACTTC

abundance: many
d_gene: -
j_gene: TRBJ1-5
v_gene: TRBV6-8
CDR3aa: CATSGEYSNQPQHF
CDR3nt: TGTGCCACAAGTGGGGAATATAGCAATCAGCCCCAGCATTTT

abundance: -
d_gene: TRBD1
j_gene: TRBJ2-7
v_gene: TRBV5-1
CDR3aa: CASSQTGVADEQYF
CDR3nt: TGCGCCAGCAGCCAAACAGGGGTGGCGGACGAGCAGTACTTC

abundance: -
d_gene: -
j_gene: TRBJ2-1
v_gene: TRBV6-7
CDR3aa: CASSQILAQEQFF
CDR3nt: TGTGCCAGCAGCCAAATACTAGCTCAAGAGCAGTTCTTC

abundance: -
d_gene: -
j_gene: TRBJ1-1
v_gene: TRBV5-1
CDR3aa: CASSLEQPSRGYTEAFF
CDR3nt: TGCGCCAGCAGCTTGGAACAGCCCAGTCGCGGCTACACTGAAGCTTTCTTT

abundance: -
d_gene: TRBD1
j_gene: TRBJ1-1
v_gene: TRBV29-1
CDR3aa: CSESGTANTEAFF
CDR3nt: TGCAGCGAATCTGGGACAGCGAACACTGAAGCTTTCTTT

abundance: few
d_gene: -
j_gene: TRBJ2-7
v_gene: TRBV11-3
CDR3aa: CASSLGLKLGEQYF
CDR3nt: TGTGCCAGCAGCTTAGGACTCAAGCTGGGCGAGCAGTACTTC

abundance: medium-sized
d_gene: TRBD1
j_gene: TRBJ1-1
v_gene: TRBV28
CDR3aa: CASSETGREDTEAFF
CDR3nt: TGTGCCAGCAGTGAGACAGGGAGGGAAGACACTGAAGCTTTCTTT

abundance: medium-sized
d_gene: TRBD1
j_gene: TRBJ1-2
v_gene: TRBV6-8
CDR3aa: CASRPFKLTGAHGYTF
CDR3nt: TGTGCCAGCAGACCTTTTAAGTTGACAGGGGCCCATGGCTACACCTTC

abundance: medium-sized
d_gene: -
j_gene: TRBJ1-2
v_gene: TRBV6-8
CDR3aa: CASSLQVHHGYTF
CDR3nt: TGTGCCAGCAGTTTACAGGTACACCACGGCTACACCTTC

abundance: few
d_gene: -
j_gene: TRBJ1-4
v_gene: TRBV6-8
CDR3aa: CASSGRWDEKLFF
CDR3nt: TGTGCCAGCAGTGGACGGTGGGATGAAAAACTGTTTTTT

abundance: few
d_gene: TRBD2
j_gene: TRBJ2-3
v_gene: TRBV6-8
CDR3aa: CASSYSRAGGTQYF
CDR3nt: TGTGCCAGCAGTTACTCGAGGGCCGGGGGGACGCAGTATTTT

abundance: -
d_gene: -
j_gene: TRBJ2-2
v_gene: TRBV2
CDR3aa: CASNPRDNTGELFF
CDR3nt: TGTGCCAGCAATCCCAGGGATAACACCGGGGAGCTGTTTTTT

abundance: few
d_gene: -
j_gene: TRBJ1-4
v_gene: TRBV6-7
CDR3aa: CASSEWGTTNEKLFF
CDR3nt: TGTGCCAGCAGTGAATGGGGTACAACTAATGAAAAACTGTTTTTT

abundance: -
d_gene: -
j_gene: TRBJ2-5
v_gene: TRBV25-1
CDR3aa: CASSELKGWGETQYF
CDR3nt: TGTGCCAGCAGTGAACTGAAGGGGTGGGGAGAGACCCAGTACTTC

abundance: few
d_gene: -
j_gene: TRBJ2-3
v_gene: TRBV7-4
CDR3aa: CASSSIVGRADTQYF
CDR3nt: TGTGCCAGCAGCTCTATAGTGGGCCGCGCGGATACGCAGTATTTT

abundance: -
d_gene: -
j_gene: TRBJ2-2
v_gene: TRBV9
CDR3aa: CASKGTPNTGELFF
CDR3nt: TGTGCCAGCAAGGGGACACCGAACACCGGGGAGCTGTTTTTT

abundance: -
d_gene: -
j_gene: TRBJ1-1
v_gene: TRBV5-1
CDR3aa: CASSRGDAPVNTEAFF
CDR3nt: TGCGCCAGCAGCCGCGGTGACGCCCCCGTGAACACTGAAGCTTTCTTT

abundance: -
d_gene: -
j_gene: TRBJ1-5
v_gene: TRBV19
CDR3aa: CASSTPDGYSNQPQHF
CDR3nt: TGTGCCAGTAGCACGCCCGACGGATATAGCAATCAGCCCCAGCATTTT

abundance: medium-sized
d_gene: TRBD1
j_gene: TRBJ2-7
v_gene: TRBV11-3
CDR3aa: CASSSQPGQGAYEQYF
CDR3nt: TGTGCCAGCAGCTCCCAGCCGGGACAGGGGGCTTACGAGCAGTACTTC

abundance: few
d_gene: TRBD1
j_gene: TRBJ1-1
v_gene: TRBV30
CDR3aa: CAGASPGTGLYTEAFF
CDR3nt: TGTGCCGGAGCTAGTCCCGGGACAGGGTTGTACACTGAAGCTTTCTTT

abundance: once
d_gene: TRBD1
j_gene: TRBJ1-5
v_gene: TRBV5-1
CDR3aa: CASSLGDREDQPQHF
CDR3nt: TGCGCCAGCAGCTTGGGCGACAGGGAGGATCAGCCCCAGCATTTT

abundance: -
d_gene: -
j_gene: TRBJ1-4
v_gene: TRBV2
CDR3aa: CASSPDPGDGEKLFF
CDR3nt: TGTGCCAGCTCCCCGGACCCCGGGGATGGTGAAAAACTGTTTTTT

abundance: -
d_gene: TRBD1
j_gene: TRBJ2-5
v_gene: TRBV6-8
CDR3aa: CASSYPGQGAETQYF
CDR3nt: TGTGCCAGCAGTTACCCAGGACAGGGGGCAGAGACCCAGTACTTC

abundance: few
d_gene: -
j_gene: TRBJ2-5
v_gene: TRBV25-1
CDR3aa: CASSEFRGGHQETQYF
CDR3nt: TGTGCCAGCAGTGAATTTAGGGGGGGACATCAAGAGACCCAGTACTTC

abundance: -
d_gene: TRBD1
j_gene: TRBJ2-6
v_gene: TRBV6-8
CDR3aa: CASIFTPGGTGANVLTF
CDR3nt: TGTGCCAGCATTTTCACTCCAGGGGGTACTGGGGCCAACGTCCTGACTTTC

abundance: few
d_gene: TRBD2
j_gene: TRBJ2-5
v_gene: TRBV9
CDR3aa: CASDAGDGKGTQYF
CDR3nt: TGTGCCAGCGACGCGGGGGATGGGAAGGGGACCCAGTACTTC

abundance: few
d_gene: TRBD1
j_gene: TRBJ2-2
v_gene: TRBV18
CDR3aa: CASSLGQMNTGELFF
CDR3nt: TGTGCCAGCTCACTGGGACAGATGAACACCGGGGAGCTGTTTTTT

abundance: -
d_gene: -
j_gene: TRBJ1-5
v_gene: TRBV19
CDR3aa: CASSKTLEPQHF
CDR3nt: TGTGCCAGTAGTAAGACTCTGGAGCCCCAGCATTTT

abundance: -
d_gene: -
j_gene: TRBJ2-2
v_gene: TRBV19
CDR3aa: CASRRDPTGGELFF
CDR3nt: TGTGCCAGTAGGAGGGACCCCACAGGCGGGGAGCTGTTTTTT